The rows below give T cell receptor beta chains drawn from one sample of a study of PD-L1 blockade in urothelial cancer. The assay was immunoSEQ multiplex PCR, and TCRdb's table has in-frame clones only and misses some. The sample lists fewer than 25,000 clones; approximately 88% were seen once. The sample in question was PBMCs, obtained around atezolizumab (anti-PD-L1) treatment. The receptors were sampled from a man aged 50 or older with urothelial cancer. CDR3s include the opening cysteine and the closing phenylalanine or tryptophan. The D gene is left open where the match is weak. Size is omitted from some rows. Given values are once, few, many or a class for expanded clones.

abundance	j_gene	d_gene	v_gene	len	CDR3nt	CDR3aa
NA	TRBJ2-5	TRBD1	TRBV2	16	TGTGCCAGCAGACCCGGACAGGGCGCCATCCAAGAGACCCAGTACTTC	CASRPGQGAIQETQYF
once	TRBJ2-5	TRBD2	TRBV27	16	TGTGCCAGCACTTTATTCGCCGGGGAGGGATATGAGACCCAGTACTTC	CASTLFAGEGYETQYF
NA	TRBJ1-6	NA	TRBV2	14	TGTGCCAGCACCGAGGGCAGGGGAAGCTCACCCCTCCACTTT	CASTEGRGSSPLHF
NA	TRBJ2-2	NA	TRBV28	15	TGTGCCAGCAGGATGTTTAGCGCGAACACCGGGGAGCTGTTTTTT	CASRMFSANTGELFF
NA	TRBJ2-3	NA	TRBV6-1	13	TGTGCCAGCAGTGGGCGGAGAACAGATACGCAGTATTTT	CASSGRRTDTQYF
once	TRBJ2-3	NA	TRBV7-9	16	TGTGCCAGCAGCAGACTCGATGGCGGAAGCACAGATACGCAGTATTTT	CASSRLDGGSTDTQYF
once	TRBJ1-2	NA	TRBV6-5	15	TGTGCCAGCAGCCTAGGACAGATCCCTTACTATGGCTACACCTTC	CASSLGQIPYYGYTF
NA	TRBJ1-1	NA	TRBV30	14	TGTGCCTGGAGTGTAGACAGCAGAAACACTGAAGCTTTCTTT	CAWSVDSRNTEAFF
NA	TRBJ2-2	TRBD1	TRBV19	15	TGTGCCAGTAGTATAGTGGACAGGGGAACCGGGGAGCTGTTTTTT	CASSIVDRGTGELFF
NA	TRBJ1-2	NA	TRBV6-5	16	TGTGCCAGCAGTTATAGTATGAACTCCGCTAACTATGGCTACACCTTC	CASSYSMNSANYGYTF
NA	TRBJ2-1	TRBD2	TRBV9	17	TGTGCCAGCAGCCTCAGACTAGCGTCCAGCTCCTACAATGAGCAGTTCTTC	CASSLRLASSSYNEQFF
NA	TRBJ2-7	NA	TRBV6-6	14	TGTGCCAGCAGTTACGAACAGGGTGGGTACGAGCAGTACTTC	CASSYEQGGYEQYF
few	TRBJ2-1	NA	TRBV7-3	14	TGTGCCAGCAGCTTAACCCCCTCCCTGTATGAGCAGTTCTTC	CASSLTPSLYEQFF
NA	TRBJ2-2	NA	TRBV5-1	15	TGCGCCAGCAGCGGGGGGGGCTTGAACACCGGGGAGCTGTTTTTT	CASSGGGLNTGELFF
medium-sized	TRBJ2-7	TRBD2	TRBV2	17	TGTGCCAGCAGTGAAGAGGCTCTGAGCGGGGGGCCCTACGAGCAGTACTTC	CASSEEALSGGPYEQYF
NA	TRBJ2-5	NA	TRBV12-5	12	TGTGCTAGTGGTTTGGTACGGGGGACCCAGTACTTC	CASGLVRGTQYF
NA	TRBJ1-2	NA	TRBV19	16	TGTGCCAGTAGATCGCCAATGACACTTCTTAACTATGGCTACACCTTC	CASRSPMTLLNYGYTF
NA	TRBJ2-2	NA	TRBV9	15	TGTGCCAGCGGGGGGGCTAGCGCTAACACCGGGGAGCTGTTTTTT	CASGGASANTGELFF
NA	TRBJ2-1	TRBD1	TRBV23-1	15	TGCGCCAGCAGCAAACCGGGACAGGGCTACAATGAGCAGTTCTTC	CASSKPGQGYNEQFF
once	TRBJ2-7	TRBD2	TRBV19	15	TGTGCCAGTAGCCCCGGGACTAGCGTTACCTACGAGCAGTACTTC	CASSPGTSVTYEQYF
NA	TRBJ2-3	TRBD2	TRBV7-3	16	TGTGCCAGCAGCCCCCTCCCGGGGGGTGGCCCAGATACGCAGTATTTT	CASSPLPGGGPDTQYF
NA	TRBJ2-5	TRBD1	TRBV6-1	18	TGTGCCAGCAGTGAAGAAACACCGGGACAGGGACCTTGGGAGACCCAGTACTTC	CASSEETPGQGPWETQYF
NA	TRBJ1-1	NA	TRBV6-1	14	TGTGCCAGCAGGGCGACGGGAGGGTACACTGAAGCTTTCTTT	CASRATGGYTEAFF
NA	TRBJ1-1	NA	TRBV5-6	14	TGTGCCAGCACCCGACGAGGGTGGGACACTGAAGCTTTCTTT	CASTRRGWDTEAFF
NA	TRBJ2-7	NA	TRBV7-6	15	TGTGCCAGCAGCTCTATTCGGGGTTCCAGCTACGAGCAGTACTTC	CASSSIRGSSYEQYF
NA	TRBJ1-6	TRBD1	TRBV5-6	14	TGTGCCAGCAGCACGGACAGGGGGCGGTCACCCCTCCACTTT	CASSTDRGRSPLHF
NA	TRBJ2-7	TRBD1	TRBV5-5	16	TGTGCCAGCAGCTTGGGCCCCGGGACAGGCACCTACGAGCAGTACTTC	CASSLGPGTGTYEQYF
NA	TRBJ1-5	NA	TRBV27	13	TGTGCCAGCAGTTGGCTAGGAGGACAGCCCCAGCATTTT	CASSWLGGQPQHF
NA	TRBJ1-6	TRBD1	TRBV9	13	TGTGCCAGCAGCGGGGACAGTCGGTCACCCCTCCACTTT	CASSGDSRSPLHF
NA	TRBJ2-5	NA	TRBV20-1	11	TGCAGTGCTAGGAAGGGGGAGACCCAGTACTTC	CSARKGETQYF
NA	TRBJ1-2	TRBD1	TRBV6-6	13	TGTGCCAGCAGTTTGACAGGGGCGGAGGGCTACACCTTC	CASSLTGAEGYTF
NA	TRBJ2-5	NA	TRBV10-2	13	TGCGCCAGCAGTGAGTTGCGACAAGAGACCCAGTACTTC	CASSELRQETQYF
NA	TRBJ2-7	NA	TRBV27	13	TGTGCCAGCAGCCAAGCTGTCCCCTACGAGCAGTACTTC	CASSQAVPYEQYF
NA	TRBJ2-7	TRBD1	TRBV27	13	TGTGCCAGCATCGACAGGGGCTCCTACGAGCAGTACTTC	CASIDRGSYEQYF
NA	TRBJ2-4	NA	TRBV13	14	TGTGCCAGCAGCTTAGCGGTCATCAAAAACATTCAGTACTTC	CASSLAVIKNIQYF
NA	TRBJ2-3	TRBD2	TRBV27	15	TGTGCCAGCAGGGAGCGGGGGGCCCTTACAGATACGCAGTATTTT	CASRERGALTDTQYF
NA	TRBJ2-2	TRBD1	TRBV4-1	14	TGCGCCAGCTCCATGAGGGACAGGGCCGGGGAGCTGTTTTTT	CASSMRDRAGELFF
NA	TRBJ2-2	NA	TRBV27	16	TGTGCCAGCAGTTCCCTAAGTGCGGCAAACACCGGGGAGCTGTTTTTT	CASSSLSAANTGELFF
NA	TRBJ2-1	NA	TRBV11-2	13	TGTGCCAGCAGCGAACAACCCCTTTACGAGCAGTTCTTC	CASSEQPLYEQFF
NA	TRBJ1-1	NA	TRBV6-5	15	TGTGCCAGCAGTTTTTCGGACAGAAGGAACACTGAAGCTTTCTTT	CASSFSDRRNTEAFF
NA	TRBJ2-5	TRBD2	TRBV7-6	17	TGTGCCAGCAGCTCCCAGACTAGCGGGGTTCCCTTACCGACCCAGTACTTC	CASSSQTSGVPLPTQYF
NA	TRBJ1-5	TRBD1	TRBV30	21	TGTGCCTGGGAAGGGTTGCAATGGGATACAGGGGGAATTGATGGCAATCAGCCCCAGCATTTT	CAWEGLQWDTGGIDGNQPQHF
NA	TRBJ2-7	TRBD2	TRBV14	14	TGTGCCAGCAGTGCCGGGACTAGCCGGGCCGAGCAGTACTTC	CASSAGTSRAEQYF
NA	TRBJ1-6	TRBD1	TRBV29-1	14	TGCAGCGTCCGGGACAGCTCCTATAATTCACCCCTCCACTTT	CSVRDSSYNSPLHF
NA	TRBJ2-3	TRBD2	TRBV5-4	13	TGTGCCAGTAGGGGACTAGTACCAGATACGCAGTATTTT	CASRGLVPDTQYF
NA	TRBJ2-1	TRBD2	TRBV19	14	TGTGCCAGTAGTATCCTAGCGGGGGAGGATGAGCAGTTCTTC	CASSILAGEDEQFF
NA	TRBJ2-1	TRBD2	TRBV28	16	TGTGCCAGCACCCCGGGAGGAGGGACCTCCTACAATGAGCAGTTCTTC	CASTPGGGTSYNEQFF
once	TRBJ2-1	NA	TRBV30	13	TGTGCCTGGAACAGAGACAGAGACAATGAGCAGTTCTTC	CAWNRDRDNEQFF
NA	TRBJ2-3	TRBD1	TRBV2	14	TGTGCCAGCAGCACGACAGGGGGCTTAGATACGCAGTATTTT	CASSTTGGLDTQYF
NA	TRBJ1-4	NA	TRBV18	15	TGTGCCAGCTCACCACTGGACAGTAGAAGTGAAAAACTGTTTTTT	CASSPLDSRSEKLFF
NA	TRBJ2-1	NA	TRBV28	12	TGTGCCAGCAGGGTTCGCAGGGAAGAGCAGTTCTTC	CASRVRREEQFF
NA	TRBJ1-1	NA	TRBV27	17	TGTGCCAGCAGTTTACCGTATGGAGGTAGGTTTGGCACTGAAGCTTTCTTT	CASSLPYGGRFGTEAFF
NA	TRBJ1-2	NA	TRBV29-1	14	TGCAGCGTTGAAAGGGGATTACCTAACTATGGCTACACCTTC	CSVERGLPNYGYTF